This TCR beta chain appears in the sequencing data of a study of blood T cell repertoires in COVID-19. Study context: The United States, Italy and Spain provided the acute and convalescent COVID-19 samples.

Authors' methods: Reference gene primer amplification gave nucleated cell count estimates. The repertoire was sequenced with immunoSEQ multiplex PCR; TCRdb's copy has only in-frame clones and lacks some. V, J and clone size reflect that table, while D and trimming were determined from the DNA. The sample includes under 75,000 clones, 65% to 80% of them seen just once. V shed 4 bases and J shed 6 bases, with 7 bases lying between them. This CDR3 spans 12 amino acids. The germline CDR1 and CDR2 sequences are LGHDT and YNNKEL (reference sequence). This clone was picked up one time. This clonotype originated in a woman between 70 and 85 years old with acute or convalescent COVID-19. Sequenced input: peripheral blood. The chain recombines TRBV3-1 (or the pseudogene TRBV3-2) with TRBJ2-4, with a tentative D call TRBD2 (5 bases). CDR3 in DNA: TGTGCCAGCAGCCGAGGAGGAAACATTCAGTACTTC. Residues: CASSRGGNIQYF.